This is a list of T cell receptor beta chains from one sample in a study of T cell responses to AZD1222 COVID-19 vaccine. Measured with immunoSEQ multiplex PCR; TCRdb has only the in-frame clones, and not every one. The sample records 100,000 to 150,000 clones, approximately 90% being singletons. The sample here was peripheral blood, taken on day 0 of AZD1222 vaccination. The receptors were sampled from an adult in good health. The CDR3 runs from the conserved cysteine through the conserved F or W. The order of the fields is V gene, clone size, J gene, CDR3 length, D gene, CDR3 protein, CDR3 DNA. A D gene is named only where the DNA matches it firmly. Not every row has a clone size; where given, it reads once, few, many or a size class.

TRBV19	-	TRBJ1-6	19	-	CASSSSLRTESSYNSPLHF	TGTGCCAGTAGTTCCTCCCTGAGGACGGAGAGCTCCTATAATTCACCCCTCCACTTT
TRBV18	once	TRBJ1-1	18	-	CASSPPPLSGPLNTEAFF	TGTGCCAGCTCACCACCGCCCCTGTCAGGGCCTTTGAACACTGAAGCTTTCTTT
TRBV5-8	-	TRBJ1-3	17	-	CASSLALTQGYLNTIYF	TGTGCCAGCAGCTTGGCCCTGACGCAGGGGTACCTGAACACCATATATTTT
TRBV10-3	-	TRBJ1-1	13	-	CAISESGRDEAFF	TGTGCCATCAGTGAGTCGGGCAGAGATGAAGCTTTCTTT
TRBV28	-	TRBJ1-6	16	-	CASSLRTASSNSPLHF	TGTGCCAGCAGTTTACGAACCGCATCAAGTAATTCACCCCTCCACTTT
TRBV30	-	TRBJ1-1	15	TRBD1	CAWIGGQVRNTEAFF	TGTGCCTGGATCGGGGGACAGGTACGTAACACTGAAGCTTTCTTT
TRBV5-8	-	TRBJ1-1	13	-	CASSLPVNTEAFF	TGTGCCAGCAGCCTCCCCGTGAACACTGAAGCTTTCTTT
TRBV28	-	TRBJ1-2	15	TRBD1	CASSPSGTGVYGYTF	TGTGCCAGCAGTCCCTCAGGGACAGGGGTCTATGGCTACACCTTC
TRBV12-3/TRBV12-4	few	TRBJ2-7	13	TRBD2	CASSATSGAQQYF	TGTGCCAGCAGTGCCACTAGCGGGGCCCAGCAGTACTTC
TRBV5-1	once	TRBJ1-2	15	TRBD1	CASSQRQGLNYGYTF	TGCGCCAGCAGCCAAAGACAGGGGCTAAACTATGGCTACACCTTC
TRBV29-1	-	TRBJ2-1	13	TRBD2	CSEGTSGRATQFF	TGCAGCGAAGGGACTAGCGGGAGGGCTACGCAGTTCTTC
TRBV2	-	TRBJ2-3	14	-	CASTGGTAKDTQYF	TGTGCCAGCACCGGGGGCACAGCCAAAGATACGCAGTATTTT
TRBV28	-	TRBJ2-1	14	TRBD2	CASRPAGGYNEQFF	TGTGCCAGCAGGCCAGCGGGAGGGTACAATGAGCAGTTCTTC
TRBV2	few	TRBJ1-1	13	-	CASRTYLEPEAFF	TGTGCCAGCAGGACTTATCTTGAGCCTGAAGCTTTCTTT
TRBV12-5	-	TRBJ1-2	17	TRBD1	CASGPGTGGEEGYGYTF	TGTGCTAGTGGTCCGGGGACAGGGGGCGAAGAGGGGTATGGCTACACCTTC
TRBV12-3/TRBV12-4	-	TRBJ1-1	12	-	CASSFSVTEAFF	TGTGCCAGCAGTTTTAGCGTAACTGAAGCTTTCTTT
TRBV30	-	TRBJ1-3	13	-	CAWSAVSGNTIYF	TGTGCCTGGAGTGCGGTTTCTGGAAACACCATATATTTT
TRBV19	few	TRBJ2-6	16	-	CASSGVGSNRANVLTF	TGTGCCAGTAGTGGGGTTGGATCCAACCGAGCCAACGTCCTGACTTTC
TRBV10-2	-	TRBJ1-2	13	-	CASSDVGNYGYTF	TGCGCCAGCAGTGACGTGGGGAACTATGGCTACACCTTC